The entry below describes one T cell receptor (beta chain). This sample was taken from a study of shared clonotypes between healthy human individuals. Measured with immunoSEQ multiplex PCR; TCRdb has only the in-frame clones, and not every one. This sample has millions of clones, with about 93% found just once. CDR3 length equals 16 residues. After removal of 3 bases from V and 5 bases from J, the junction contained 8 bases not matched to a gene. Germline values: CDR1 MDHEN, CDR2 SYDVKM. Naive CD8 cells lacked CD45RO and underwent positive selection for CCR7, leaving out terminally differentiated effector memory CD45RA+ cells. Among the donors, all were Caucasian adults who lived in Nashville, Tennessee.

What was sequenced was naive CD8+ T cells from PBMCs. The source is a man aged 18 to 29 in good health. Some clones in this sample may be carry-over from other donors' samples. The chain carries TRBV28 and TRBJ2-3; TRBD1 matches 10 bases. The CDR3 DNA follows: TGTGCCAGCAGTTTCGGGACAGGGGTATACGGAGATACGCAGTATTTT. It codes for CASSFGTGVYGDTQYF.